This paragraph reports one T cell receptor beta chain. The target antigen is unknown. The entry originates in a study of shared clonotypes between healthy human individuals. Study as a whole: CD4 naive and memory got three plates each, CD8 naive two, CD8 memory one. Study-wide results and limits: Only blood was sampled; tissue repertoires likely differ.

A split of CD4+ cells into CD45RA+ naive and CD45RA-negative memory subsets was performed. Deep-level running was used for the assay. The repertoire was sequenced with immunoSEQ multiplex PCR; TCRdb's copy has only in-frame clones and lacks some. The data show around 200,000 clones, approximately 60% seen once. Sequencing used memory CD4+ T cells sorted from blood. Described subset: CD45RA-negative fraction. The TCR originated in a man aged 25-45 years in good health.

As DNA, the CDR3 is TGTGCCAGCAGTCGGACAGGCGATCAGCCCCAGCATTTT. It yields the protein CASSRTGDQPQHF. This sequence joins TRBV2 and TRBJ1-5; 7 bases agree with TRBD1. CDR3 length equals 13 residues. Germline V gene sequence: CDR1 SNHLY, CDR2 FYNNEI. Germline trimming cut 5 bases from V and 5 bases from J; bases unmatched to any gene: 3.